A single sample gave rise to the 28 T cell receptor beta chains below, sequenced in a study of blood T cell repertoires in COVID-19. This table comes from immunoSEQ multiplex PCR, and its TCRdb copy is limited to in-frame clones, with some not included. This table holds about 97,000 clones, about 89% found once. Sequences were obtained from peripheral blood. These TCRs come from a human donor in a cohort sampled during active COVID-19.

The chain combines TRBV25-1 with TRBJ1-1; tentatively, D is TRBD1 (5 bases). V was trimmed by 11 bases and J by 8 bases, leaving 24 bases between them. The germline CDR1 and CDR2 sequences are MGHDK and SYGVNS. This CDR3 is 14 amino acids long. The CDR3 is CASKPGGEEAEAFF. CDR3 in DNA: TGTGCCTCAAAACCGGGGGGGGAGGAGGCAGAAGCTTTCTTT.

The chain uses TRBV13 and TRBJ2-3; a weak D match, TRBD1 (6 bases). Germline V lookup: CDR1 PRHDT, CDR2 FYEKMQ (reference sequence). The CDR3 runs to 17 residues. Trimming stripped 0 bases from V and 3 bases from J, with 16 bases between. In nucleotides, the CDR3 is TGTGCCAGCAGCTTAGGAGGGCAGGGGAGTCGTACAGATACGCAGTATTTT. Encoded protein: CASSLGGQGSRTDTQYF.

The chain couples TRBV18 to TRBJ2-2; 9 bases are a match to TRBD1. The CDR3 has 19 amino acids. Germline trimming cut 2 bases from V and 4 bases from J; bases unmatched to any gene: 14. Germline-derived CDR1 and CDR2 are KGHSH and LQKENI. The CDR3 spells CASSPSSRNRGPGTGELFF. The CDR3 DNA is TGTGCCAGCTCACCAAGTTCCCGTAACAGGGGGCCGGGCACCGGGGAGCTGTTTTTT.

The chain uses TRBV7-2 and TRBJ2-7, with TRBD1 identical over 7 bases. V was pared by 5 bases and J by 12 bases, with 10 bases of the junction left unmatched. CDR3 length: 12 residues. Germline assignment: CDR1 SGHTA and CDR2 FQGNSA. The CDR3 reads CASSRTRDRPYF. In nucleotides, the CDR3 is TGTGCCAGCAGCCGCACTAGGGACAGACCGTACTTC.

J is TRBJ2-1 and V is TRBV29-1, with TRBD2 as a possible D gene (6 bases). From germline, CDR1 is SQVTM and CDR2 ANQGSEA. This CDR3 has 16 amino acids. The V end was cut by 2 bases, the J end by 0 bases, with 14 bases between. CDR3 loop: CSVELSGASSYNEQFF. The CDR3 DNA follows: TGCAGCGTTGAATTATCGGGAGCGAGCTCCTACAATGAGCAGTTCTTC.

This chain uses TRBV5-4 with TRBJ2-3; 13 bases are a match to TRBD2. The V gene end was trimmed by 4 bases and the J gene end by 4 bases; junction bases not matched to a gene: 15. Germline CDR1 SGHNT, CDR2 YYREEE (reference sequence). CDR3 length equals 19 residues. The CDR3 bases are TGTGCCAGCAGCGGCCCGGGACTAGCGGGACCTAGTCCCGCAGATACGCAGTATTTT. Translating it yields CASSGPGLAGPSPADTQYF.

In regard to this clone: The same CDR3 can be traced to other DNA sequences in this sample. The J gene is TRBJ1-1, the V gene TRBV5-4; D is uncertain. V was pared by 4 bases and J by 0 bases, with 7 bases between. Germline loops: CDR1 SGHNT, CDR2 YYREEE (reference sequence). The CDR3 totals 13 residues. This CDR3 reads CASSPELNTEAFF. The CDR3 coding sequence is TGTGCCAGCAGCCCAGAATTGAACACTGAAGCTTTCTTT.

This clone has more than one count but fewer than ten. The chain couples TRBV7-8 to TRBJ2-7; 8 nucleotides align to TRBD1. The CDR3 has 15 residues. J lost 3 bases, V lost 4 bases, and 8 bases had no gene match. The germline V gene encodes CDR1 SGHVS and CDR2 FQNEAQ. CDR3 sequence (DNA): TGTGCCAGCAGCTATCGACAGGGGATCGGCTACGAGCAGTACTTC. This codes for CASSYRQGIGYEQYF.

The chain carries TRBV10-3 and TRBJ1-5; weak D call: TRBD1 (6 bases). CDR1 and CDR2 (germline): ENHRY, SYGVKD. The V end was cut by 3 bases, the J end by 4 bases, with 13 bases between. The CDR3 sequence is 15 residues long. In nucleotides, the CDR3 is TGTGCCATCAGTGACAGGCTGGGGGCAAATCAGCCCCAGCATTTT. Its protein product is CAISDRLGANQPQHF.

The J gene is TRBJ1-2, the V gene TRBV29-1; TRBD1 matches 7 bases. This CDR3 comprises 13 residues. V shed 4 bases, J shed 6 bases, and the junction held 8 bases outside the gene matches. Germline lookup yields CDR1 SQVTM and CDR2 ANQGSEA. The CDR3 here is CSVATGEFNGYTF. The CDR3 coding sequence is TGCAGCGTTGCCACAGGGGAATTTAATGGCTACACCTTC.

The table lists this clone with a count of one. The gene calls are TRBV10-2 and TRBJ2-2; 9 positions match TRBD2. Germline V gene sequence: CDR1 WSHSY, CDR2 SAAADI. CDR3 size: 15 residues. V lost 8 bases to trimming and J lost 3 bases; unmatched junction nucleotides: 7. The DNA of the CDR3 is TGCGCCAGCGGACCCAGCGGGAGGTACACCGGGGAGCTGTTTTTT. Translation gives CASGPSGRYTGELFF.

The chain has TRBV6-5 and TRBJ2-7, with TRBD2 as a possible D gene (6 bases). Germline lookup yields CDR1 MNHEY and CDR2 SVGAGI. V lost 5 bases and J lost 0, with 14 bases in between. The CDR3 spans 15 residues. CDR3 DNA: TGTGCCAGCAGTCTTAGCGGACCCCTCTCCTACGAGCAGTACTTC. Translating it yields CASSLSGPLSYEQYF.

This chain connects TRBV7-3 to TRBJ2-1, with 8 bases fitting TRBD2. Germline V lookup: CDR1 SGHTA, CDR2 FQGTGA. The CDR3 loop spans 16 amino acids. The trim removed 2 bases at V and 4 bases at J, leaving 7 bases unmatched. The CDR3, as DNA: TGTGCCAGCAGCTTATTTCCGGGACTAGGTTACAATGAGCAGTTCTTC. Encoded protein: CASSLFPGLGYNEQFF.

This clone was detected only a few times. The chain employs TRBV9 and TRBJ2-1; tentatively, D is TRBD2 (6 bases). Trimming removed 0 bases at V and 4 bases at J, with 8 bases between. CDR1 and CDR2 from the germline V gene are SGDLS and YYNGEE. The CDR3 is made up of 14 amino acids. The CDR3, as DNA: TGTGCCAGCAGCGTAGGGACTATTTACAATGAGCAGTTCTTC. This encodes CASSVGTIYNEQFF.

V gene TRBV5-4 combines with J gene TRBJ1-2; D is perhaps TRBD1 (6 bases). The germline gives CDR1 SGHNT, CDR2 YYREEE (reference sequence). V was pared by 4 bases and J by 2 bases, with 9 bases between. The CDR3 length is 13 residues. The CDR3 reads CASSTGQNYGYTF. CDR3 bases: TGTGCCAGCAGCACCGGACAGAACTATGGCTACACCTTC.

This chain uses TRBV11-3 with TRBJ2-1, with D perhaps matching TRBD1 (6 bases). Germline CDR1 is SGHNT and CDR2 is YENEEA. There are 17 residues in the CDR3. The germline V and J ends were trimmed by 1 base and 7 bases, with 20 bases remaining between them. The DNA for the CDR3 is TGTGCCAGCAGCTTAGGAGGTGGCAGGGGAAAAAGTAATGAGCAGTTCTTC. Encoded protein: CASSLGGGRGKSNEQFF.

The rearrangement uses TRBV3-1 (or the pseudogene TRBV3-2) and TRBJ1-4; the match to TRBD1 covers 7 bases. The CDR3 spans 18 residues. Germline-derived CDR1 and CDR2 are LGHDT and YNNKEL (reference sequence). V lost 4 bases, J lost 3 bases, and 14 bases stayed unmatched. The CDR3 bases are TGTGCCAGCAGCCCACTAGCTAGGGGGCGCGGGTCTAATGAAAAACTGTTTTTT. Translating it yields CASSPLARGRGSNEKLFF.

The V gene is TRBV5-1, the J gene TRBJ2-7, with a weak D call TRBD1 (6 bases). Deletions cut 0 bases from V and 1 base from J, with 14 bases between. The length of the CDR3 is 16 residues. Germline V gene data show CDR1 as SGHRS and CDR2 as YFSETQ. CDR3 sequence: CASSLGRAGVSYEQYF. CDR3 in DNA: TGCGCCAGCAGCTTGGGAAGGGCAGGGGTGTCCTACGAGCAGTACTTC.

This chain joins TRBV6-1 and TRBJ1-1, with D maybe TRBD1 (5 bases). The V end was cut by 2 bases, the J end by 1 base, with 11 bases between. Per germline, CDR1 MNHNS and CDR2 SASEGT. This CDR3 has 15 residues. As DNA, the CDR3 is TGTGCCAGCAGTGAAAGGGGTAGGCCGAACACTGAAGCTTTCTTT. It encodes CASSERGRPNTEAFF.

The gene calls are TRBV10-3 and TRBJ1-1, with 7 bases matching TRBD1. Germline CDR1 reads ENHRY; CDR2 reads SYGVKD. The length of the CDR3 is 13 residues. Losses at the gene ends were 11 bases for V and 5 bases for J; bases not matched to a gene: 11. CDR3 sequence reads: CAAEGDSRTEAFF. CDR3 nucleotide sequence: TGTGCCGCCGAGGGGGACAGTCGTACTGAAGCTTTCTTT.

The CDR3 here is CASSNHRVRPYEQYF. CDR3 DNA: TGTGCCAGCAGTAACCACAGGGTACGGCCCTACGAGCAGTACTTC. The chain uses TRBV6-5 and TRBJ2-7; possible D gene TRBD1, 6 bases. Germline loops: CDR1 MNHEY, CDR2 SVGAGI. Between the trimmed V and J ends, which lost 5 bases and 2 bases, there was a span of 16 bases. This CDR3 is 15 amino acids long.

The chain links TRBV4-1 to TRBJ2-3; a possible D gene is TRBD2 (6 bases). Between the trimmed V and J ends, which lost 0 bases and 4 bases, there was a span of 17 bases. The germline gives CDR1 MGHRA, CDR2 YSYEKL. The CDR3 has 17 amino acids. CDR3 loop: CASSQDGTGASADTQYF. The CDR3 DNA reads as TGCGCCAGCAGCCAAGATGGGACGGGAGCGTCCGCAGATACGCAGTATTTT.

This clone was seen a single time. The chain recombines TRBV5-6 with TRBJ2-2; D not resolved. The length of the CDR3 is 14 residues. V was shortened by 4 bases and J by 4 bases, with 11 bases between the two germline ends. CDR1 and CDR2 from the germline V gene are SGHDT and YYEEEE. The CDR3 DNA reads TGTGCCAGCAGCCATACAGTGATCACCGGGGAGCTGTTTTTT. As protein: CASSHTVITGELFF.

The chain couples TRBV11-3 to TRBJ2-6; D is unclear. The germline CDR1 and CDR2 sequences are SGHNT and YENEEA. Trimming stripped 5 bases from V and 2 bases from J, with 10 bases between. The CDR3 covers 15 residues. Here the CDR3 reads CASSPRHTGANVLTF. Written as DNA, the CDR3 is TGTGCCAGCAGCCCAAGACACACTGGGGCCAACGTCCTGACTTTC.

Regarding this clone: One end of the junction fails to match germline, which may point to a read error. The V call is TRBV3-1 (or the pseudogene TRBV3-2), the J call TRBJ2-4, with unresolved D. Per germline, CDR1 LGHDT and CDR2 YNNKEL (reference sequence). The CDR3 runs 16 residues. The CDR3 DNA reads TGTGCCAGCAGTCAAGGCGCTGTGACTGCCAAAAACATTCAGTACTTC. This translates into CASSQGAVTAKNIQYF.

V usage is TRBV28 and J usage is TRBJ1-3; D is perhaps TRBD1 (6 bases). CDR1 is MDHEN and CDR2 is SYDVKM in the germline V gene. CDR3 length: 15 amino acids. The V end lost 5 bases, the J end lost 4 bases, and 15 bases lay between the germline ends. The CDR3 coding sequence is TGTGCCAGCAGTCTTCCAGGGGTTTTAGGAAACACCATATATTTT. Translation gives CASSLPGVLGNTIYF.

This chain connects TRBV2 to TRBJ2-7; TRBD2 agrees at 8 bases. This CDR3 is built from 14 residues. From germline, CDR1 is SNHLY and CDR2 FYNNEI. The J segment lost 6 bases and the V segment lost 8 bases, leaving 12 bases of the junction unmatched. The CDR3 bases are TGTGCCAGCGGTACGGGACCCGGGAGGGGCGAGCAGTACTTC. Amino acid sequence: CASGTGPGRGEQYF.

The gene calls are TRBV27 and TRBJ2-7, with TRBD2 matching over 7 bases. Germline values: CDR1 MNHEY, CDR2 SMNVEV (reference sequence). This CDR3 comprises 13 residues. With V trimmed by 6 bases and J by 5 bases, 7 bases remained unmatched. The CDR3 sequence: CASRAAGVNEQYF. The CDR3 DNA is TGTGCCAGCAGGGCTGCGGGAGTCAACGAGCAGTACTTC.